Listed below are T cell receptor beta chains from one sample, sequenced in a study of cytomegalovirus exposure and HLA in healthy donors. Produced via immunoSEQ multiplex PCR; TCRdb's table is partial and in-frame only. The sample records around 150,000 clones, 75% to 90% being singletons. The material sequenced was PBMCs. The receptors originated from a man between 50 and 59 years old in good health and CMV-seropositive. The CDR3 runs from the conserved cysteine through the conserved F or W. The order of the fields is V gene, CDR3 length, J gene, CDR3 protein.

TRBV18	12	TRBJ1-2	CASGGGAGGYTF
TRBV5-4	14	TRBJ1-5	CASSFTRKYQPQHF
TRBV6-1	14	TRBJ1-1	CASSEATGNTEAFF
TRBV27	14	TRBJ1-6	CASSYGQANSPLHF
TRBV4-1	16	TRBJ2-3	CASSLRLAGVKDTQYF
TRBV7-9	19	TRBJ2-6	CASSLTPGQGNSGANVPTF
TRBV9	14	TRBJ2-5	CASSVGGERETQYF
TRBV9	14	TRBJ2-1	CASSTAGVHNEQFF
TRBV4-2	16	TRBJ2-4	CASSQEALSAKNIQYF
TRBV5-1	14	TRBJ2-3	CASTGGLPPDTQYF
TRBV15	13	TRBJ2-7	CATSSIGGAEQYF
TRBV28	15	TRBJ1-2	CASSSPGQGARHYTF
TRBV19	14	TRBJ1-1	CASSPGQGGTEAFF
TRBV11-2	14	TRBJ1-2	CASSLGQTNYGYTF
TRBV5-6	17	TRBJ2-6	CASSLQGAFSGANVLTF
TRBV19	15	TRBJ2-7	CASSTIAGEGYEQYF
TRBV5-5	14	TRBJ2-5	CASSPRDTQETQYF
TRBV4-1	14	TRBJ2-1	CASSPGGSYNEQFF
TRBV4-3	16	TRBJ2-1	CASSQDEISSYNEQFF
TRBV2	14	TRBJ2-1	CASSDLGGKPEQFF
TRBV7-9	15	TRBJ1-1	CASSLRQGRNTEAFF
TRBV28	15	TRBJ2-7	CASSFRQAAPYEQYF
TRBV11-2	13	TRBJ1-2	CASSTPGQNGYTF
TRBV6-1	15	TRBJ2-3	CASSVAQGGTDTQYF
TRBV5-5	16	TRBJ1-2	CASSLAWTAKNYGYTF
TRBV7-8	13	TRBJ1-2	CASSSGQNYGYTF
TRBV2	15	TRBJ1-1	CASSEVATGDTEAFF
TRBV28	15	TRBJ2-7	CASSPARDRGPEQYF
TRBV7-9	15	TRBJ2-3	CSSRYGTRLTDTQYF
TRBV7-9	15	TRBJ1-3	CASSSPKGAGNTIYF
TRBV29-1	14	TRBJ2-1	CSVWTSGAYNEQFF
TRBV11-2	17	TRBJ2-1	CASREVRGLSSYNEQFF
TRBV30	13	TRBJ1-1	CAWIGRGVSGAFF
TRBV2	15	TRBJ1-1	CASSIKGGGSTEAFF
TRBV29-1	12	TRBJ1-1	CSAGIMNTEVFF
TRBV27	12	TRBJ2-5	CASSLSGETQYF
TRBV29-1	12	TRBJ2-3	CSGLGPPDTQYF
TRBV30	13	TRBJ1-5	CAWSPGGNQPQHF
TRBV5-1	15	TRBJ1-5	CASSLWTGVNQPQHF
TRBV13	14	TRBJ1-6	CASIKQGEESPLHF
TRBV13	13	TRBJ1-1	CASSSRQGAEAFF
TRBV7-3	16	TRBJ2-6	CASSLTGGTGANVLTF
TRBV27	17	TRBJ2-7	CASSYNPRERGRGEQYF
TRBV7-3	16	TRBJ2-2	CASSQTSGSNTGELFF
TRBV9	15	TRBJ2-1	CASSVRTGVLNEQFF
TRBV19	15	TRBJ2-7	CASSWGWGGSYEQYF
TRBV19	14	TRBJ2-2	CASSGQGTTGELFF
TRBV7-9	14	TRBJ2-7	CASSNRDRPYEQYF
TRBV28	16	TRBJ2-3	CASRETSGGMTDTQYF
TRBV4-1	19	TRBJ1-4	CASSQVFYDRTQGNEKLFF
TRBV7-9	15	TRBJ1-2	CASSHNAGLLDGYTF